This T cell receptor beta chain was sequenced for a study of patients and donors after allogeneic stem cell transplantation. CDR3 length equals 14 residues. V was cut by 4 bases and J by 2 bases, with 10 bases left in between. Germline-derived CDR1 and CDR2 are SGHDT and YYEEEE. Each CDR3 protein gets one entry after TCRdb re-called the RT-PCR reads with MiXCR. Of approximately 140,000 distinct CDR3 sequences detected, roughly 35% appear once; the ten largest clones hold about 50%. V usage is TRBV5-6 and J usage is TRBJ1-3; the D is unclear. The sequence was collected from a human donor who was either an allogeneic HSCT recipient or a stem cell or donor lymphocyte infusion donor (not recorded which). It is not recorded whose cells these are; they may come from a transplant donor. Sequencing input: blood, either unsorted or a sorted T cell fraction (not recorded which). CDR3 nucleotide sequence: TGTGCCAGCAGCCGAGGGTCTGCTGGAAACACCATATATTTT. As protein: CASSRGSAGNTIYF. Combining the CDR3 with reference TRBV5-6 and TRBJ1-3 gives the whole variable domain DAGVTQSPTHLIKTRGQQVTLRCSPKSGHDTVSWYQQALGQGPQFIFQYYEEEERQRGNFPDRFSGHQFPNYSSELNVNALLLGDSALYLCASSRGSAGNTIYFGEGSWLTVV.